The entry below describes one TCR beta chain. It has no known antigen specificity. The input lacks base qualities; no much larger clone sits a single base away. This record belongs to a study of T cell responses to AZD1222 COVID-19 vaccine (dated by TCRdb to the early 2020s). As for the study more broadly: AZD1222 recipients given second doses at about 4 weeks or at about 12 weeks were pooled, since spike-specific TCR depth and breadth were not found to differ between the two schedules. TCR sequencing covered fewer than 250 trial participants: some 210 given two doses of AZD1222 and about 26 given two doses of MenACWY control vaccine. Trial participants were enrolled by age into subgroups of 18-55, 56-69 and 70-plus years, and around 150, 28 and 57 TCR-sequenced participants, respectively, were included in these subgroups. Here is what the overall study found, with its caveats: The 56-69-year group was small, and its depth increase did not reach significance, likely because of low power. Reportedly, almost half of the unique spike-specific TCRs recognized epitopes lying outside the regions that are mutated in the B.1.351 and B.1.1.7 variants. Spike-specific TCR breadth and depth rose significantly after two AZD1222 doses compared with day 0 and with MenACWY recipients. Conclusions about previously exposed vaccinees were limited because only six AZD1222 recipients were SARS-CoV-2 seropositive at baseline. Because no samples from the day 14 peak response were available, repertoires could be characterized only after the peak T cell response. The vaccine-associated CD4 TCRs covered the entire spike protein, and the dominant responses fell in regions 160-218 and 743-854. Participants were mostly white British and included more females than males, and it was suggested by the authors that clonal diversity may have been underestimated.

CDR3 length: 14 amino acids, cysteine to phenylalanine. Of all the DNA, just the CDR3 is kept, 42 bases in frame from base 1. Via the germline V gene, CDR1 is SNHLY and CDR2 FYNNEI. V lost 7 bases and J lost 3 bases; the stretch between them is 16 bases long. What the time point label conveys for this sample: baseline before first vaccination. The vaccinee samples were drawn from two UK trials, COV001 and COV002, one of which was a single-blind randomized controlled phase 2/3 trial testing AZD1222 (ChAdOx1 nCoV-19) in healthy adults. For TCRbeta chain sequencing, PBMC samples were collected from trial participants at day 0 and at day 28 after the second dose. The CDR3 regions of human TCRbeta chains were analyzed by immunosequencing. On the authors' methods: TCRs in the repertoires were compared against a reference library of SARS-CoV-2-specific TCRs that had been generated with the MIRA antigen-specificity platform. Breadth was defined as the fraction of unique TCRs that were SARS-CoV-2-associated. Depth was defined as the fraction of total T cells that were SARS-CoV-2-associated. Using the MIRA data, every spike-specific TCR was mapped to the spike region that the TCR reacted to and assigned to either a CD4 or a CD8 class. Log10-transformed breadth and depth values were compared by one-way ANOVA with Sidak's multiple comparisons tests. As stored in TCRdb, this immuneACCESS dataset retains in-frame rearrangements with V and J assigned. A fraction of the clones does not appear; measured against another copy, unresolved V genes explain less than half of the discrepancy, and the remainder lacks a known reason. V and J calls and clone size are those listed in that table; D and trimming were worked out from the DNA. Across this sample there are over 100,000 clones, with about 90% seen only once. The ten largest clones capture more than 7.5% of the sample.

Recombination connected TRBV2 to TRBJ2-7; the D gene could be TRBD1 or TRBD2, each one agreeing over 5 bases. The sample consisted of peripheral blood, taken on day 0 of AZD1222 vaccination. The sequence was obtained from an adult in good health. The CDR3: CASTEGPSDYEQYF. The DNA reads TGTGCCAGCACCGAGGGACCGTCAGACTACGAGCAGTACTTC.